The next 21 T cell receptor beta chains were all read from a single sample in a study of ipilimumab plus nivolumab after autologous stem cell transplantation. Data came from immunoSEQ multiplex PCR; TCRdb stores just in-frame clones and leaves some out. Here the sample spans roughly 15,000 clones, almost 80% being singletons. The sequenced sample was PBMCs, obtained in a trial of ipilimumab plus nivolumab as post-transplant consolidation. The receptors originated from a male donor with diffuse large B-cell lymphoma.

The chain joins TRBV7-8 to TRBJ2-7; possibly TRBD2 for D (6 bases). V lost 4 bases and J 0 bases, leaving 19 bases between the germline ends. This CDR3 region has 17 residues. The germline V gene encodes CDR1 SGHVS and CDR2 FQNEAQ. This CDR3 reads CASSSGGFPPPSYEQYF. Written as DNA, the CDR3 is TGTGCCAGCAGCTCCGGAGGGTTTCCGCCTCCCTCCTACGAGCAGTACTTC.

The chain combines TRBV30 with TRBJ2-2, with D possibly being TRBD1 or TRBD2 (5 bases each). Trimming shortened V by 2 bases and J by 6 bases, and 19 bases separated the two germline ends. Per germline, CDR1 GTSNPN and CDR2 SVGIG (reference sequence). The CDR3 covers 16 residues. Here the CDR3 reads CAWSTMSGPGAGELFF. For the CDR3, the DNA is TGTGCCTGGAGTACAATGTCGGGACCCGGCGCCGGGGAGCTGTTTTTT. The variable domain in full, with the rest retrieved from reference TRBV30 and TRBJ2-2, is SQTIHQWPATLVQPVGSPLSLECTVEGTSNPNLYWYRQAAGRGLQLLFYSVGIGQISSEVPQNLSASRPQDRQFILSSKKLLLSDSGFYLCAWSTMSGPGAGELFFGEGSRLTVL.

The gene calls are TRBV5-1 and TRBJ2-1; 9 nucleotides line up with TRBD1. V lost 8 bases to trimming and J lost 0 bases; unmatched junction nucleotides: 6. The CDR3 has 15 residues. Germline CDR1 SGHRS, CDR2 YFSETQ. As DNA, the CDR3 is TGCGCCAGTTCCGGGACAGGGAGCTCCTACAATGAGCAGTTCTTC. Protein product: CASSGTGSSYNEQFF. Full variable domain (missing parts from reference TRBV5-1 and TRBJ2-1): KAGVTQTPRYLIKTRGQQVTLSCSPISGHRSVSWYQQTPGQGLQFLFEYFSETQRNKGNFPGRFSGRQFSNSRSEMNVSTLELGDSALYLCASSGTGSSYNEQFFGPGTRLTVL.

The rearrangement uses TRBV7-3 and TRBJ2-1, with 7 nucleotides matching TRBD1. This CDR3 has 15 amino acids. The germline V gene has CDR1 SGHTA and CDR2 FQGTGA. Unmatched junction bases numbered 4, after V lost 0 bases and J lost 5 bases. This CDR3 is CASSLTGGANNEQFF. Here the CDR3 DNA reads TGTGCCAGCAGCTTAACAGGGGGCGCTAACAATGAGCAGTTCTTC.

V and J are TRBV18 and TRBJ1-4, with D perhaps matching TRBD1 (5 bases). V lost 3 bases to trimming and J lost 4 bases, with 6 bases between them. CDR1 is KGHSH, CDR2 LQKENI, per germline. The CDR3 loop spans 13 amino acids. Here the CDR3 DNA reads TGTGCCAGCTCACCGGGGGTTAATGAAAAACTGTTTTTT. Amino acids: CASSPGVNEKLFF.

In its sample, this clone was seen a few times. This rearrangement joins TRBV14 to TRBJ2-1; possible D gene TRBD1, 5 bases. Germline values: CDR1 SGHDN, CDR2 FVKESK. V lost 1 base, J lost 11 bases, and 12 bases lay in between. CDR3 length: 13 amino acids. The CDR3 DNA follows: TGTGCCAGCAGCCAAGGGCAGGGTGCCCAGCAGTTCTTC. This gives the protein CASSQGQGAQQFF.

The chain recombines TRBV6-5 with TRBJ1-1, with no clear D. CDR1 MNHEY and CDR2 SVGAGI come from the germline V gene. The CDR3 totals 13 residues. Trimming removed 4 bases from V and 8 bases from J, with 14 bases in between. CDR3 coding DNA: TGTGCCAGCAGTTCCGGTAGGGCTTCGGAAGCTTTCTTT. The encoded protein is CASSSGRASEAFF.

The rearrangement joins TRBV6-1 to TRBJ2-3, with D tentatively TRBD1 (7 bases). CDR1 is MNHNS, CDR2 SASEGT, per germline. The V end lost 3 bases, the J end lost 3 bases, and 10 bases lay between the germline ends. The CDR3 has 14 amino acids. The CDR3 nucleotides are TGTGCCAGCAGTGACAGGGGGAGGACAGATACGCAGTATTTT. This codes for CASSDRGRTDTQYF.

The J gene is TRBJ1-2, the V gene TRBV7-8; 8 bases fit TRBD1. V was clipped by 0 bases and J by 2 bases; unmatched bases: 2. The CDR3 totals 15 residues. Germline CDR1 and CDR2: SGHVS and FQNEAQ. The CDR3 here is CASSLAQGANYGYTF. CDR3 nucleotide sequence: TGTGCCAGCAGCTTAGCGCAGGGGGCCAACTATGGCTACACCTTC. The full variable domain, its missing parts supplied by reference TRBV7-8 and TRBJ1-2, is GAGVSQSPRYKVAKRGQDVALRCDPISGHVSLFWYQQALGQGPEFLTYFQNEAQLDKSGLPSDRFFAERPEGSVSTLKIQRTQQEDSAVYLCASSLAQGANYGYTFGSGTRLTVV.

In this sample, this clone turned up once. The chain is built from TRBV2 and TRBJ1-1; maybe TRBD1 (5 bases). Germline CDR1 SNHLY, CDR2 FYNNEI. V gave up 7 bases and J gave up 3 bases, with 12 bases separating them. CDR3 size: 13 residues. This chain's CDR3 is CASTTPGDTEAFF. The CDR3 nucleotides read TGTGCCAGCACCACCCCGGGGGACACTGAAGCTTTCTTT.

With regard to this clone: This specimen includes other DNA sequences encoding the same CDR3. As DNA, the CDR3 is TGTGCCAGCAGCTCAGGGGGGGGTTACACTGAAGCTTTCTTT. Protein: CASSSGGGYTEAFF. The chain couples TRBV7-9 to TRBJ1-1, with TRBD1 identical over 7 bases. Trimming took 4 bases from V and 3 from J; bases not matched to a gene: 5. The CDR3 totals 14 residues. Germline lookup yields CDR1 SEHNR and CDR2 FQNEAQ (reference sequence).

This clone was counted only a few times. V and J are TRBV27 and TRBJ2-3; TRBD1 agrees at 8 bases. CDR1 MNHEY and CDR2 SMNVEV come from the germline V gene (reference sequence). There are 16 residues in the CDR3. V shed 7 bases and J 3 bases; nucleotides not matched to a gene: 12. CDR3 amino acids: CASNSLPTGATDTQYF. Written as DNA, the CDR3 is TGTGCCAGCAACTCCCTCCCGACAGGGGCGACAGATACGCAGTATTTT.

DNA of the CDR3: TGTGCCAGCAGCTTGAGGACGGATTCCGTTCCACCCCTCCACTTT. Translating it yields CASSLRTDSVPPLHF. The chain carries TRBV5-5 and TRBJ1-6, with D unclear. The germline V gene has CDR1 SGHKS and CDR2 YYEKEE (reference sequence). V shed 1 base and J shed 11 bases, with 16 bases lying between them. CDR3 length: 15 amino acids.

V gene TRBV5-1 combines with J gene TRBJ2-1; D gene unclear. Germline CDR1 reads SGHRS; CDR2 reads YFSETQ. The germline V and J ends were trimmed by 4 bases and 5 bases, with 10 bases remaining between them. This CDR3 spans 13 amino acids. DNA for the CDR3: TGCGCCAGCAGCCCGGGCAAGGACAATGAGCAGTTCTTC. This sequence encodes CASSPGKDNEQFF. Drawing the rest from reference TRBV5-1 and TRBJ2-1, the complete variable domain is KAGVTQTPRYLIKTRGQQVTLSCSPISGHRSVSWYQQTPGQGLQFLFEYFSETQRNKGNFPGRFSGRQFSNSRSEMNVSTLELGDSALYLCASSPGKDNEQFFGPGTRLTVL.

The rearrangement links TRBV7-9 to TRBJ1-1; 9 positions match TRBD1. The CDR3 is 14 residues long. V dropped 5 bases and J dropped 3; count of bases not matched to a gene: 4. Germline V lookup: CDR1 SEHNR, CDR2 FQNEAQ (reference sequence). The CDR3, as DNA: TGTGCCAGCAGCCGGACAGGGGCGCACACTGAAGCTTTCTTT. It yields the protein CASSRTGAHTEAFF.

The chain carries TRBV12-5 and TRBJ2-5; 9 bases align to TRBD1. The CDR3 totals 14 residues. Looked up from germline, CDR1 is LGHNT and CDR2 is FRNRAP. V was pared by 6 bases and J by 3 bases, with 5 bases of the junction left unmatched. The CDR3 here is CASGLQGAKETQYF. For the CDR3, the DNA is TGTGCTAGTGGCTTACAGGGGGCCAAAGAGACCCAGTACTTC. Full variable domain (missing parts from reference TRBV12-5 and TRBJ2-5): DARVTQTPRHKVTEMGQEVTMRCQPILGHNTVFWYRQTMMQGLELLAYFRNRAPLDDSGMPKDRFSAEMPDATLATLKIQPSEPRDSAVYFCASGLQGAKETQYFGPGTRLLVL.

The DNA for the CDR3 is TGTGCCAGCAGCTTAGATTTCAGGCCAGATACGCAGTATTTT. It codes for CASSLDFRPDTQYF. The rearrangement uses TRBV11-2 and TRBJ2-3; no clear D gene. V shed 0 bases and J shed 4 bases, with 8 bases lying between them. CDR3 length equals 14 residues. Germline V lookup: CDR1 SGHAT, CDR2 FQNNGV.

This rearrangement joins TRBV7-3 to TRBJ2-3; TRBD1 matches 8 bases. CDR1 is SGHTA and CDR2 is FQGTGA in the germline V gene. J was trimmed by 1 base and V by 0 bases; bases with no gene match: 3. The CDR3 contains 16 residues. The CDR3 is CASSLTTGGGTDTQYF. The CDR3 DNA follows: TGTGCCAGCAGCTTAACCACAGGGGGAGGCACAGATACGCAGTATTTT.

CDR3 residues: CASSPNRGRPYEQYF. The CDR3, as DNA: TGTGCCAGCAGCCCAAACAGGGGGCGCCCCTACGAGCAGTACTTC. This chain connects TRBV7-2 to TRBJ2-7; TRBD1 matches at 9 bases. The CDR3 contains 15 residues. Germline trimming cut 5 bases from V and 2 bases from J; bases unmatched to any gene: 7. CDR1 is SGHTA and CDR2 is FQGNSA in the germline V gene.

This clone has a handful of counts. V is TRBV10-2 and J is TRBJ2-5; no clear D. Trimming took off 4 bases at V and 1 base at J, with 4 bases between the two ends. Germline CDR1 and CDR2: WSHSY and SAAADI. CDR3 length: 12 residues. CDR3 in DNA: TGCGCCAGCAGTGGGTCCCAAGAGACCCAGTACTTC. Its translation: CASSGSQETQYF.

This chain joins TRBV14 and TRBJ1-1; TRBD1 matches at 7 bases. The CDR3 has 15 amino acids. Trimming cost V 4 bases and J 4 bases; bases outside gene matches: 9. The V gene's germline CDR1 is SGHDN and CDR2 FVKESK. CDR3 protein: CASSPWTGRGTEAFF. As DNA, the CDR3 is TGTGCCAGCAGCCCTTGGACAGGAAGAGGCACTGAAGCTTTCTTT.